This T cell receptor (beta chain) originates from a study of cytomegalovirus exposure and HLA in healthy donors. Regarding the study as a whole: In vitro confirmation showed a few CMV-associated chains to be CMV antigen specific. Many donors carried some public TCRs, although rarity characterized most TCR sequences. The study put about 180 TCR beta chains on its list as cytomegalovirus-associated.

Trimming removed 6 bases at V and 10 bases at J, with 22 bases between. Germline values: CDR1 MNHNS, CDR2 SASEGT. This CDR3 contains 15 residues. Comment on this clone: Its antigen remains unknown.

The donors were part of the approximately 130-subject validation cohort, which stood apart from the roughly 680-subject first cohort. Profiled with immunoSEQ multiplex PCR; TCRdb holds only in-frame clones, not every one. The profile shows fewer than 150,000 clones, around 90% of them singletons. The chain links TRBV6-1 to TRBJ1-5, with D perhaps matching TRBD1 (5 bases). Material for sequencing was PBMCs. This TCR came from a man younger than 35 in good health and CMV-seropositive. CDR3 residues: CASSFHPQTVPPQHF. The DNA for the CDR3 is TGTGCCAGCAGCTTTCACCCTCAGACAGTTCCTCCCCAGCATTTT.